A selection of T cell receptor beta chains follows, all from one sample in a study of cytomegalovirus exposure and HLA in healthy donors. Profiled with immunoSEQ multiplex PCR; TCRdb holds only in-frame clones, not every one. Here the sample spans around 190,000 clones, more than 75% being singletons. The sample taken for sequencing was PBMCs. The receptors here all came from a woman in her 30s in good health and CMV-seropositive. Both conserved end residues are part of each CDR3. Fields, in order: V gene, D gene, clone size, J gene, CDR3 protein, CDR3 DNA. The D gene is left open where the match is weak. Expanded clones get a size class; other rows say once, few or many, or leave the size out.

v_call: TRBV9; d_call: NA; clone_size: NA; j_call: TRBJ2-1; cdr3_aa: CASSPLTRYEQFF; cdr3_nt: TGTGCCAGCAGCCCCCTGACTAGGTATGAGCAGTTCTTC
v_call: TRBV5-1; d_call: TRBD2; clone_size: NA; j_call: TRBJ2-1; cdr3_aa: CASSLGGTSGVRYNEQFF; cdr3_nt: TGCGCCAGCAGCTTGGGGGGGACTAGCGGGGTGAGGTACAATGAGCAGTTCTTC
v_call: TRBV28; d_call: NA; clone_size: NA; j_call: TRBJ1-5; cdr3_aa: CASSLSGENQPQHF; cdr3_nt: TGTGCCAGCAGTTTATCTGGAGAAAATCAGCCCCAGCATTTT
v_call: TRBV18; d_call: TRBD2; clone_size: NA; j_call: TRBJ2-1; cdr3_aa: CASSPPTSGRMVDEQFF; cdr3_nt: TGTGCCAGCTCACCACCTACTAGCGGGAGGATGGTGGACGAGCAGTTCTTC
v_call: TRBV11-2; d_call: NA; clone_size: NA; j_call: TRBJ1-1; cdr3_aa: CASSRTGNTEAFF; cdr3_nt: TGTGCCAGCAGCCGAACGGGTAACACTGAAGCTTTCTTT
v_call: TRBV29-1; d_call: NA; clone_size: NA; j_call: TRBJ1-2; cdr3_aa: CSVGGLESSMTDPNYGYTF; cdr3_nt: TGCAGCGTTGGGGGACTGGAATCCTCGATGACGGATCCTAACTATGGCTACACCTTC
v_call: TRBV23-1; d_call: NA; clone_size: NA; j_call: TRBJ2-7; cdr3_aa: CASSPKDRFYEQYF; cdr3_nt: TGCGCCAGCAGTCCAAAAGACAGATTCTACGAGCAGTACTTC
v_call: TRBV30; d_call: NA; clone_size: NA; j_call: TRBJ1-2; cdr3_aa: CAWSSNGYTF; cdr3_nt: TGTGCCTGGAGCAGTAATGGCTACACCTTC
v_call: TRBV27; d_call: NA; clone_size: NA; j_call: TRBJ2-7; cdr3_aa: CASSLRTSYEQYF; cdr3_nt: TGTGCCAGCAGTCTTAGGACTTCCTACGAGCAGTACTTC
v_call: TRBV6-4; d_call: NA; clone_size: NA; j_call: TRBJ2-4; cdr3_aa: CASSGQRENIQYF; cdr3_nt: TGTGCCAGCAGTGGACAGAGAGAAAACATTCAGTACTTC
v_call: TRBV28; d_call: TRBD2; clone_size: NA; j_call: TRBJ2-1; cdr3_aa: CASSLSGSLNEQFF; cdr3_nt: TGTGCCAGCAGCCTTAGCGGGAGCTTAAATGAGCAGTTCTTC
v_call: TRBV19; d_call: TRBD1; clone_size: NA; j_call: TRBJ1-2; cdr3_aa: CASSSATGGADYGYTF; cdr3_nt: TGTGCCAGTAGTTCAGCTACAGGGGGCGCAGACTATGGCTACACCTTC
v_call: TRBV27; d_call: NA; clone_size: few; j_call: TRBJ2-2; cdr3_aa: CASSLLWGGTGELFF; cdr3_nt: TGTGCCAGCAGTTTATTATGGGGAGGCACCGGGGAGCTGTTTTTT
v_call: TRBV6-6; d_call: NA; clone_size: NA; j_call: TRBJ2-7; cdr3_aa: CASSYRDEQYF; cdr3_nt: TGTGCCAGCAGTTACCGTGACGAGCAGTACTTC
v_call: TRBV30; d_call: NA; clone_size: NA; j_call: TRBJ2-7; cdr3_aa: CAWSALGSDEQYF; cdr3_nt: TGTGCCTGGAGTGCCCTAGGCAGCGACGAGCAGTACTTC
v_call: TRBV7-3; d_call: NA; clone_size: NA; j_call: TRBJ1-1; cdr3_aa: CASSPSAGDSHTEAFF; cdr3_nt: TGTGCCAGCAGCCCCTCCGCCGGAGACAGCCACACTGAAGCTTTCTTT
v_call: TRBV5-6; d_call: NA; clone_size: NA; j_call: TRBJ2-2; cdr3_aa: CASSPTVNTGELFF; cdr3_nt: TGTGCCAGCAGCCCCACAGTGAACACCGGGGAGCTGTTTTTT
v_call: TRBV11-2; d_call: NA; clone_size: NA; j_call: TRBJ2-7; cdr3_aa: CASSSWLEEGSSYEQYF; cdr3_nt: TGTGCCAGCAGCTCCTGGCTTGAGGAGGGGAGCTCCTACGAGCAGTACTTC
v_call: TRBV28; d_call: NA; clone_size: NA; j_call: TRBJ2-3; cdr3_aa: CASSPRYTDTQYF; cdr3_nt: TGTGCCAGCAGTCCCCGCTACACAGATACGCAGTATTTT
v_call: TRBV28; d_call: NA; clone_size: NA; j_call: TRBJ1-4; cdr3_aa: CASSLNGLGEKLFF; cdr3_nt: TGTGCCAGCAGTTTGAATGGACTTGGGGAAAAACTGTTTTTT
v_call: TRBV18; d_call: NA; clone_size: NA; j_call: TRBJ2-5; cdr3_aa: CASSPVDTGYGETQYF; cdr3_nt: TGTGCCAGCTCACCAGTGGACACTGGATATGGTGAGACCCAGTACTTC
v_call: TRBV28; d_call: TRBD1; clone_size: NA; j_call: TRBJ1-2; cdr3_aa: CASSLNRGTNGYTF; cdr3_nt: TGTGCCAGCAGTCTTAACAGGGGCACAAATGGCTACACCTTC
v_call: TRBV2; d_call: TRBD2; clone_size: NA; j_call: TRBJ2-3; cdr3_aa: CASRRIGLAGAPDTQYF; cdr3_nt: TGTGCCAGCAGAAGAATTGGACTAGCGGGAGCCCCAGATACGCAGTATTTT
v_call: TRBV18; d_call: NA; clone_size: once; j_call: TRBJ1-4; cdr3_aa: CASSQGQLNEKLFF; cdr3_nt: TGTGCCAGCTCACAGGGACAACTTAATGAAAAACTGTTTTTT
v_call: TRBV7-9; d_call: NA; clone_size: NA; j_call: TRBJ1-5; cdr3_aa: CASSPGGPSNQPQHF; cdr3_nt: TGTGCCAGCAGCCCGGGGGGTCCGAGCAATCAGCCCCAGCATTTT
v_call: TRBV11-1; d_call: NA; clone_size: NA; j_call: TRBJ2-3; cdr3_aa: CASSLPSTDTQYF; cdr3_nt: TGTGCCAGCAGCTTACCTAGCACAGATACGCAGTATTTT
v_call: TRBV12-5; d_call: TRBD2; clone_size: NA; j_call: TRBJ2-3; cdr3_aa: CASGWEGTTGDTQYF; cdr3_nt: TGTGCTAGTGGTTGGGAGGGGACGACGGGGGATACGCAGTATTTT
v_call: TRBV4-3; d_call: NA; clone_size: NA; j_call: TRBJ1-1; cdr3_aa: CASSQRLAGRTEAFF; cdr3_nt: TGCGCCAGCAGCCAGAGGTTGGCAGGGAGGACTGAAGCTTTCTTT
v_call: TRBV7-2; d_call: NA; clone_size: NA; j_call: TRBJ1-5; cdr3_aa: CASSLAGRGQPQHF; cdr3_nt: TGTGCCAGCAGCCTGGCAGGGAGGGGTCAGCCCCAGCATTTT
v_call: TRBV7-3; d_call: NA; clone_size: NA; j_call: TRBJ2-5; cdr3_aa: CASSLPGETQYF; cdr3_nt: TGTGCCAGCAGCCTCCCAGGAGAGACCCAGTACTTC
v_call: TRBV4-1; d_call: NA; clone_size: few; j_call: TRBJ2-5; cdr3_aa: CASSQEAAELLKEQYF; cdr3_nt: TGCGCCAGCAGCCAAGAGGCGGCCGAACTACTAAAAGAGCAGTACTTC
v_call: TRBV7-8; d_call: TRBD1; clone_size: NA; j_call: TRBJ2-3; cdr3_aa: CASSLGQGGIDTQYF; cdr3_nt: TGTGCCAGCAGCTTAGGACAGGGGGGGATAGATACGCAGTATTTT
v_call: TRBV11-3; d_call: NA; clone_size: NA; j_call: TRBJ2-3; cdr3_aa: CASSLREVPDTQYF; cdr3_nt: TGTGCCAGCAGCTTGAGGGAAGTTCCAGATACGCAGTATTTT
v_call: TRBV6-1; d_call: NA; clone_size: few; j_call: TRBJ2-2; cdr3_aa: CASSRTTNTGELFF; cdr3_nt: TGTGCCAGCTCCAGGACAACGAACACCGGGGAGCTGTTTTTT
v_call: TRBV12-5; d_call: TRBD2; clone_size: NA; j_call: TRBJ2-7; cdr3_aa: CASGPGLSYEQYF; cdr3_nt: TGTGCTAGTGGCCCGGGACTATCCTACGAGCAGTACTTC
v_call: TRBV7-2; d_call: TRBD1; clone_size: NA; j_call: TRBJ2-3; cdr3_aa: CASSYRTGSTDTQYF; cdr3_nt: TGTGCCAGCAGTTACCGGACAGGGAGTACAGATACGCAGTATTTT
v_call: TRBV7-6; d_call: NA; clone_size: NA; j_call: TRBJ2-7; cdr3_aa: CASSLSGPSAEQYF; cdr3_nt: TGTGCCAGCAGCTTATCAGGCCCGTCGGCCGAGCAGTACTTC
v_call: TRBV7-2; d_call: NA; clone_size: NA; j_call: TRBJ2-7; cdr3_aa: CASSLKVSGNSYEQYF; cdr3_nt: TGTGCCAGCAGCTTGAAGGTTTCAGGAAACTCCTACGAGCAGTACTTC
v_call: TRBV5-1; d_call: TRBD2; clone_size: NA; j_call: TRBJ2-7; cdr3_aa: CASSSLGLAGGPGEQYF; cdr3_nt: TGCGCCAGCAGCTCCCTTGGCCTAGCGGGGGGGCCGGGAGAGCAGTACTTC
v_call: TRBV7-9; d_call: TRBD1; clone_size: NA; j_call: TRBJ2-7; cdr3_aa: CASSYGQGRPCEQYF; cdr3_nt: TGTGCCAGCAGCTACGGACAGGGTCGACCCTGCGAGCAGTACTTC
v_call: TRBV5-8; d_call: NA; clone_size: NA; j_call: TRBJ2-2; cdr3_aa: CASSLGRGFSTGELFF; cdr3_nt: TGTGCCAGCAGCTTGGGGCGAGGGTTCAGCACCGGGGAGCTGTTTTTT
v_call: TRBV5-4; d_call: TRBD2; clone_size: once; j_call: TRBJ2-1; cdr3_aa: CASSPRGGSYNEQFF; cdr3_nt: TGTGCCAGCAGCCCCCGCGGGGGCTCCTACAATGAGCAGTTCTTC
v_call: TRBV19; d_call: NA; clone_size: NA; j_call: TRBJ1-3; cdr3_aa: CASSWESGNTIYF; cdr3_nt: TGTGCCAGTAGTTGGGAGTCTGGAAACACCATATATTTT
v_call: TRBV6-4; d_call: TRBD2; clone_size: NA; j_call: TRBJ2-3; cdr3_aa: CASSSTSGGLTDTQYF; cdr3_nt: TGTGCCAGCAGTTCGACTAGCGGGGGTCTCACAGATACGCAGTATTTT
v_call: TRBV19; d_call: NA; clone_size: NA; j_call: TRBJ1-2; cdr3_aa: CASRRTRGGYTF; cdr3_nt: TGTGCCAGTAGACGAACCCGGGGAGGCTACACCTTC
v_call: TRBV5-4; d_call: TRBD1; clone_size: NA; j_call: TRBJ1-1; cdr3_aa: CASSPKGQAKAFF; cdr3_nt: TGTGCCAGCAGCCCAAAAGGACAGGCAAAAGCTTTCTTT
v_call: TRBV7-9; d_call: NA; clone_size: few; j_call: TRBJ2-5; cdr3_aa: CASSQDRTQETQYF; cdr3_nt: TGTGCCAGCAGTCAAGACAGGACCCAAGAGACCCAGTACTTC
v_call: TRBV4-2; d_call: NA; clone_size: few; j_call: TRBJ1-5; cdr3_aa: CASSQDLRQPQHF; cdr3_nt: TGTGCCAGCAGCCAAGATCTGAGGCAGCCCCAGCATTTT
v_call: TRBV11-2; d_call: TRBD2; clone_size: NA; j_call: TRBJ2-7; cdr3_aa: CASSSGRHSYEQYF; cdr3_nt: TGTGCCAGCAGCTCCGGGAGGCACTCCTACGAGCAGTACTTC
v_call: TRBV6-6; d_call: NA; clone_size: NA; j_call: TRBJ1-4; cdr3_aa: CASYGGNNEKLFF; cdr3_nt: TGTGCCAGCTATGGCGGAAACAATGAAAAACTGTTTTTT
v_call: TRBV21-1; d_call: NA; clone_size: NA; j_call: TRBJ2-3; cdr3_aa: CASSKGRADTQYF; cdr3_nt: TGTGCCAGCAGCAAAGGGAGGGCAGATACGCAGTATTTT
v_call: TRBV10-3; d_call: NA; clone_size: NA; j_call: TRBJ1-2; cdr3_aa: CAITHGTKDYGYTF; cdr3_nt: TGTGCCATCACCCACGGGACAAAGGATTATGGCTACACCTTC
v_call: TRBV9; d_call: NA; clone_size: once; j_call: TRBJ1-2; cdr3_aa: CASSPFGQLDYGYTF; cdr3_nt: TGTGCCAGCAGCCCTTTTGGACAGCTGGACTATGGCTACACCTTC